This T cell receptor (beta chain) was identified during a study of human T cells and chemical hapten exposure (dated by TCRdb to 2020 to 2022). Background on the whole study: For sensitization, 2% DPC in acetone was applied to a roughly 2 cm by roughly 2 cm area of upper inner arm skin. Approximately 28 alopecia patients gave blood for TCR sequencing at one to four time points (pre-sensitization, 2, 6 and 24 weeks). The libraries were sequenced as a pool, and the TCR yield per sample differed mostly because of small variations in library volumes within the pool. Patch testing was done on the upper back using Finn chambers containing 0.01% DPC, and results were scored after 6 days according to International Contact Dermatitis Research Group standards. Most of the patients in the cohort were female, and the cohort covered alopecia areata with under or over 50% scalp involvement, alopecia totalis and alopecia universalis. Peripheral blood TCR repertoire changes were tracked in vivo in alopecia patients during primary and secondary sensitization to the hapten diphenylcyclopropenone (DPC). Blood samples were taken from patients before sensitization (week 0) and at 2, 6 and about 24 weeks after DPC sensitization. Patients additionally received weekly therapeutic DPC doses to the scalp throughout the approximately 22-week study period.

General conclusions and limits of the study: No change with DPC sensitization was found in the number of TCRs above 1 in 1000 frequency, and no evidence of global repertoire structure alterations was found. Repeated subsampling changed both the strength of the expansion versus patch-test correlation and the threshold at which the correlation became significant. Expanded TCRs formed significantly more large CDR3 similarity clusters than pre-sensitization or healthy control sets, consistent with antigen-driven responses. Because all patients had alopecia, a presumed autoimmune disease, the immune response of the patients might differ from that of healthy individuals. Patch test score was positively correlated with the number of PT1 expanded TCRs, with significance at thresholds 8, 16 and 32 but not at 4.

The protocol used for the library was RACE. The run used a NextSeq 500. Library preparation attached unique molecular identifiers to individual cDNA molecules for quantitative, reproducible TCR counting. Each blood RNA sample was used to sequence both TCR alpha and TCR beta chains. Under the source paper's analysis protocol: Samples had a median of approximately 96,000 TCRs, with a range from roughly 23,224 to 700,000. The Decombinator software suite was used to annotate V, J and CDR3 in the TCR reads. Every sample was subsampled to the same number of TCRs (28,000) for the PS versus PT1 abundance plots. Expanded TCRs were defined as absent before sensitization and observed at least eight times at the 2-week time point. TCRdb ran its own pipeline on the public reads, namely fastp trimming at Q25 and MiXCR clone calling, and kept in-frame beta chains. Records with the same CDR3 protein are collapsed into one entry carrying the most frequent genes and DNA. TCRdb, not the original authors, processed these V and J calls. Present in this sample are 82,000 or so distinct CDR3 sequences, approximately 13% of which were seen just once. Approximately 6.2% of the sample rests with the top ten.

The time point label of this sample denotes: patch test 3, about 24 weeks after DPC sensitization. The intended sense of this specimen's treatment or condition label: therapeutic diphenylcyclopropenone sensitization with weekly scalp DPC. At each patch-test visit, blood was drawn before the patch test was applied. To be eligible, patients had to be aged 18 to 70, diagnosed with alopecia and judged suitable for DPC therapy, while pregnant patients were excluded. Unfractionated whole blood was collected in Tempus Blood RNA tubes, and total RNA was extracted from that blood. The CDR3 runs 15 residues from the cysteine to the phenylalanine. Just CDR3 DNA is preserved here, 45 bases in frame from base 1. V trim: 6 bases; J trim: 0 bases; unmatched bases: 5. The CDR1 and CDR2 encoded by the germline V gene are ENHRY and SYGVKD. This clonotype was seen repeatedly, ten times or more. Its antigen remains unidentified. There are no base qualities to consult, and no much larger clone falls within one base.

Sequencing was performed on whole blood, taken in connection with sensitization to the hapten diphenylcyclopropenone (DPC). In this chain, TRBV10-3 is recombined with TRBJ1-1, with 9 bases in between that match TRBD1. The clonotype was recovered from a woman in her 50s with alopecia areata. Some clones in this sample may be carry-over from other donors' samples. The CDR3 reads CAIRGDRALNTEAFF. DNA sequence: TGTGCCATCAGGGGGGACAGGGCGCTGAACACTGAAGCTTTCTTT.